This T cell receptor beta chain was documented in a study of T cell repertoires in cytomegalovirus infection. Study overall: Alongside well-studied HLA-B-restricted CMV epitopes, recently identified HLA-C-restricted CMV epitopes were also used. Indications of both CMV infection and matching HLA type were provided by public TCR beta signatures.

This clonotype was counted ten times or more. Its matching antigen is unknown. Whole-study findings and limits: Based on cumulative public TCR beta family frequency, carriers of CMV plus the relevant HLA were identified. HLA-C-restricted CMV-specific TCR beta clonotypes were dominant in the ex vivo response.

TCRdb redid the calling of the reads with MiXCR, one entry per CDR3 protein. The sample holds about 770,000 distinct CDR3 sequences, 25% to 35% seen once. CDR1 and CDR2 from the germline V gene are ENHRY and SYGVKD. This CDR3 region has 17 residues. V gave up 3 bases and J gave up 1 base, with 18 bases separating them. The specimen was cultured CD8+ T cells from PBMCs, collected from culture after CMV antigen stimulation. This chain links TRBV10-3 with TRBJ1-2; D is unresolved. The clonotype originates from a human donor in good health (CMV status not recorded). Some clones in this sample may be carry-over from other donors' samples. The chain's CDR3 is CAISDPVTRSVNYGYTF. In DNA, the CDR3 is TGTGCCATCAGTGACCCCGTCACAAGGTCCGTTAACTATGGCTACACCTTC.